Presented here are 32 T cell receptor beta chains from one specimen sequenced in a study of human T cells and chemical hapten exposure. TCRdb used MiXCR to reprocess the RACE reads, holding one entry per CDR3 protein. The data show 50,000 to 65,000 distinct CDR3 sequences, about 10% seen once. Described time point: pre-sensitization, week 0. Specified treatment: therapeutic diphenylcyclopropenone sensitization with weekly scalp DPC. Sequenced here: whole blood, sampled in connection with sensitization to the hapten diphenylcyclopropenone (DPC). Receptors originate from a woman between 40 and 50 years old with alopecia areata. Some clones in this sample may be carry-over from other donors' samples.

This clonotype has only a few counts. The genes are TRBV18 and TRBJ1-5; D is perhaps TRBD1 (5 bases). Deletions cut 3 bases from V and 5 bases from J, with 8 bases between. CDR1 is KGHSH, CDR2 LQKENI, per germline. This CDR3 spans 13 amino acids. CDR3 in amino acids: CASSPQTDQPQHF. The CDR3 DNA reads TGTGCCAGCTCACCCCAGACAGATCAGCCCCAGCATTTT.

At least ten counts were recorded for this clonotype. CDR3 sequence reads: CASSLGTKNYGYTF. The CDR3 bases are TGTGCCAGCAGTTTGGGGACGAAAAACTATGGCTACACCTTC. This rearrangement joins TRBV28 to TRBJ1-2; D perhaps matches TRBD1 (5 bases). The CDR3 has 14 amino acids. Per germline, CDR1 MDHEN and CDR2 SYDVKM. V was shortened by 3 bases and J by 2 bases, with 10 bases between the two germline ends.

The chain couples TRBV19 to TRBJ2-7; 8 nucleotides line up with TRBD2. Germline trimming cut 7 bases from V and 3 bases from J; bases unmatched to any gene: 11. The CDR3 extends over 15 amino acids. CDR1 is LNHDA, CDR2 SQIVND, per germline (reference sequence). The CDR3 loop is CASTSAGGLIYEQYF. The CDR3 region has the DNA TGTGCCAGTACATCCGCGGGGGGCCTCATCTACGAGCAGTACTTC.

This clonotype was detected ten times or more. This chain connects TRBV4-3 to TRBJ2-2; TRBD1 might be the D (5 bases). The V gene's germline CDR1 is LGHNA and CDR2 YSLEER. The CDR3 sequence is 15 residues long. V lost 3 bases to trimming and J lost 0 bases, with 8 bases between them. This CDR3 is CASSQDISNTGELFF. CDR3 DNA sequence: TGCGCCAGCAGCCAGGACATCTCGAACACCGGGGAGCTGTTTTTT.

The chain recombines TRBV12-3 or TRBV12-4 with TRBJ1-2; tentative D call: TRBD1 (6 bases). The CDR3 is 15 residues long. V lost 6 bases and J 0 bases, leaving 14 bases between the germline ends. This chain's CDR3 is CASSQGQIANYGYTF. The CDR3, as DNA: TGTGCCAGCAGCCAGGGGCAGATAGCTAACTATGGCTACACCTTC.

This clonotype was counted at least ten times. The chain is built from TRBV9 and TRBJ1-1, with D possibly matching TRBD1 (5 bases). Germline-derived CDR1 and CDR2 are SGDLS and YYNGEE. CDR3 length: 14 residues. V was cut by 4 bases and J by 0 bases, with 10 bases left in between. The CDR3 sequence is CASSSDSMNTEAFF. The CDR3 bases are TGTGCCAGCAGCTCCGACAGTATGAACACTGAAGCTTTCTTT.

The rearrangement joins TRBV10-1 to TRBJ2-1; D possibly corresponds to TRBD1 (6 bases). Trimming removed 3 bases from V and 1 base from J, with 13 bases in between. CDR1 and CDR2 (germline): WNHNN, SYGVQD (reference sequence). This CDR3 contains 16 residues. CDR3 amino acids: CASSDRGRGSYNEQFF. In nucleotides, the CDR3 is TGCGCCAGCAGTGACAGGGGAAGAGGATCCTACAATGAGCAGTTCTTC.

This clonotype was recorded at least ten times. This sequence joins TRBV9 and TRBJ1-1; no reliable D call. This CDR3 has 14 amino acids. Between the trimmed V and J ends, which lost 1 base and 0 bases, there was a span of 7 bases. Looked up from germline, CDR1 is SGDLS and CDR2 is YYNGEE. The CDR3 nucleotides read TGTGCCAGCAGCGTAAGACCGATGAACACTGAAGCTTTCTTT. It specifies CASSVRPMNTEAFF.

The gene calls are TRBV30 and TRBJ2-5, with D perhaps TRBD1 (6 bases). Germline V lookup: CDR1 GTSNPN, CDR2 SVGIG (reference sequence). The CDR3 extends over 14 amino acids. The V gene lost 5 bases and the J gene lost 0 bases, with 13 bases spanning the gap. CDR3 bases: TGTGCCTGGGGGGTGGGGGCTAACCAAGAGACCCAGTACTTC. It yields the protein CAWGVGANQETQYF.

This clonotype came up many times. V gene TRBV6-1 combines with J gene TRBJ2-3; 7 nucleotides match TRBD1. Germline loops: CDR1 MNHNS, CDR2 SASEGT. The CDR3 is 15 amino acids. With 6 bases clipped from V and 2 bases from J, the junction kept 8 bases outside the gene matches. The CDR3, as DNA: TGTGCCAGCAGCCTTGAGGGGGCTTACACAGATACGCAGTATTTT. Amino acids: CASSLEGAYTDTQYF.

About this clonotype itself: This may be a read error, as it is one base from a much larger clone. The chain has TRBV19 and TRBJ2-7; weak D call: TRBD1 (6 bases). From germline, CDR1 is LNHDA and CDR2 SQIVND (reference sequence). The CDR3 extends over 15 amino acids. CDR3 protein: CASSSGALGSYEQNF. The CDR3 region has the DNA TGTGCCAGTAGTTCAGGGGCGCTAGGGTCCTACGAGCAGAACTTC.

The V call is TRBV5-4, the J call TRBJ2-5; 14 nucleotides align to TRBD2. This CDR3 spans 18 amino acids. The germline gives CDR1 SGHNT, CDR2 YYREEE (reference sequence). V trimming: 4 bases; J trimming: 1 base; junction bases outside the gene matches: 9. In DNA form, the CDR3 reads TGTGCCAGCAGCCCGGGACTAGCGGGAGCGAGGCTCCAAGAGACCCAGTACTTC. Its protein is CASSPGLAGARLQETQYF.

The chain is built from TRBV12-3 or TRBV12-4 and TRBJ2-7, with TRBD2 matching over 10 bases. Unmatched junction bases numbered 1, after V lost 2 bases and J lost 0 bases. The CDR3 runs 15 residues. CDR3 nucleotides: TGTGCCAGCAGTTTACCTAGCGGGAGCTCCTACGAGCAGTACTTC. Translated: CASSLPSGSSYEQYF.

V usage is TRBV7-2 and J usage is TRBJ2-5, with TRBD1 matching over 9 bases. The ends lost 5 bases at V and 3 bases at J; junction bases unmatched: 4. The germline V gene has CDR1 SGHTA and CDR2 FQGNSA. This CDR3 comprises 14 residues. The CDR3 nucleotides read TGTGCCAGCAGCCTCGGGACAGGGAAAGAGACCCAGTACTTC. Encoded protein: CASSLGTGKETQYF.

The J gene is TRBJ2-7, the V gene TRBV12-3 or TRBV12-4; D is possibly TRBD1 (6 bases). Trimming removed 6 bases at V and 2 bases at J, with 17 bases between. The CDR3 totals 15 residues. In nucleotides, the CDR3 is TGTGCCAGCAGGCCGGGACATCTCTCGACCTACGAGCAGTACTTC. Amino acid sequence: CASRPGHLSTYEQYF.

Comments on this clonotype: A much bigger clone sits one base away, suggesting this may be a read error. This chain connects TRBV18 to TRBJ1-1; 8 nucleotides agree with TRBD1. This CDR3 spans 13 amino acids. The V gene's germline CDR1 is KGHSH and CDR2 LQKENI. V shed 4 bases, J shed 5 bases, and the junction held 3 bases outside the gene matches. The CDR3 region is CASSQTGETEAFF. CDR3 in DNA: TGTGCCAGCTCACAGACAGGGGAAACTGAAGCTTTCTTT.

As DNA, the CDR3 is TGTGCCAGCAGACCAAACACCGGGGAGCTGTTTTTT. It specifies CASRPNTGELFF. The chain is built from TRBV11-2 and TRBJ2-2, with D unclear. Trimming removed 6 bases from V and 2 bases from J, with 4 bases in between. Per the germline V gene, CDR1 is SGHAT and CDR2 is FQNNGV. The CDR3 is 12 residues long.

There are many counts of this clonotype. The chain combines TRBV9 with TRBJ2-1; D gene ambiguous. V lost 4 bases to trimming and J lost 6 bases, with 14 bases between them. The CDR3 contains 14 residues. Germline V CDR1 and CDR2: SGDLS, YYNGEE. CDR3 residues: CASSTTPLFNEQFF. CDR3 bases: TGTGCCAGCAGCACCACCCCCCTATTCAATGAGCAGTTCTTC.

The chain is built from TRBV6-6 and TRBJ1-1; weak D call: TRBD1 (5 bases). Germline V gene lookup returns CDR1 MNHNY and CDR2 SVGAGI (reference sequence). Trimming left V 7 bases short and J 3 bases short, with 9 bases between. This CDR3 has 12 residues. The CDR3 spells CASKRGDTEAFF. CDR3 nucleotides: TGTGCCAGCAAGAGGGGCGACACTGAAGCTTTCTTT.

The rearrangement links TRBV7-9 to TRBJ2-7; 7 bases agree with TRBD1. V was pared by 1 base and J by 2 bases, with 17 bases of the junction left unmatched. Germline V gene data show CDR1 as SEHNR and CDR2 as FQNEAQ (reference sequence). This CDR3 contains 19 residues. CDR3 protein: CASSLVVGVVDRTTYEQYF. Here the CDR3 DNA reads TGTGCCAGCAGCTTAGTAGTGGGGGTCGTGGACAGGACCACCTACGAGCAGTACTTC.

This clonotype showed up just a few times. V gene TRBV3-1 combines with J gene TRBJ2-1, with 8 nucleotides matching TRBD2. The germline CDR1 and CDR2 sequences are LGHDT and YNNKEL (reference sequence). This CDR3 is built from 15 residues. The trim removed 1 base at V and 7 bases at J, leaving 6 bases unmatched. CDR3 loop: CASSQVLAGWNEQFF. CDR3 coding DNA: TGTGCCAGCAGCCAAGTATTAGCGGGGTGGAATGAGCAGTTCTTC.

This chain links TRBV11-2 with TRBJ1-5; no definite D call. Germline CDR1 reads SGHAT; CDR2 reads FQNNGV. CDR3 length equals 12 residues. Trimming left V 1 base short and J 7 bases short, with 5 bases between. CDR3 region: CASSLGGQPQHF. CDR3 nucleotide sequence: TGTGCCAGCAGCTTAGGAGGGCAGCCCCAGCATTTT.

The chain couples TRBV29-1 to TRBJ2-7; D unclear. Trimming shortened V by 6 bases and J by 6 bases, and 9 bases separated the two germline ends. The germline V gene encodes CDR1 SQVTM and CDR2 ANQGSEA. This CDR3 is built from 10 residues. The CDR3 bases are TGCAGCGTCATCGTTTCCGAGCAGTACTTC. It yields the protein CSVIVSEQYF.

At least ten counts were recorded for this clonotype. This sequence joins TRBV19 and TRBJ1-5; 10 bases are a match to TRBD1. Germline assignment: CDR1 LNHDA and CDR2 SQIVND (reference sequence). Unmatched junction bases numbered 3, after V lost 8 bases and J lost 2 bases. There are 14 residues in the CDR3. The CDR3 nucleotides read TGTGCCAGTGTTGGGACAGGGGGCAATCAGCCCCAGCATTTT. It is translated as CASVGTGGNQPQHF.

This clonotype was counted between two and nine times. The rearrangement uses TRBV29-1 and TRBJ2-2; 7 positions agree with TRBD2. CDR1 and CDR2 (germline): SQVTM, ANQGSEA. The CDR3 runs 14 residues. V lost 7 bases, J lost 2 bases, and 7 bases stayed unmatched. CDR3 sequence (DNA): TGCAGCGCCCGAGCGGGGTCCAACACCGGGGAGCTGTTTTTT. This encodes CSARAGSNTGELFF.

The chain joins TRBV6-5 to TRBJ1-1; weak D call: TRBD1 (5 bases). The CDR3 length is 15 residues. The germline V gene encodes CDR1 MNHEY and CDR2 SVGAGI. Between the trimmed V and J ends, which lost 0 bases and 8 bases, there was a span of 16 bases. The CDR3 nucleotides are TGTGCCAGCAGTTACTCGAATCTCGGGGGTTACGAAGCTTTCTTT. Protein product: CASSYSNLGGYEAFF.

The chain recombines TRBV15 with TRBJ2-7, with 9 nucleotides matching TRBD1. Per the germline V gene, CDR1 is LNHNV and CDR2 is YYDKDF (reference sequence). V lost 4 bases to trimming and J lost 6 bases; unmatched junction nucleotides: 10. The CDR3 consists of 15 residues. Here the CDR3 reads CATSTKPGQGREQYF. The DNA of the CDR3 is TGTGCCACCAGCACCAAACCGGGACAGGGTCGCGAGCAGTACTTC.

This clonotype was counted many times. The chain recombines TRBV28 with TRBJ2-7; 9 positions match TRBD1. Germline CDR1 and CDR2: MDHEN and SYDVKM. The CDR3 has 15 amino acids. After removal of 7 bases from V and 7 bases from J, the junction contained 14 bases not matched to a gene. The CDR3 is CASTTSRTGDGEQYF. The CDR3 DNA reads TGTGCCAGCACCACCTCCAGGACAGGGGATGGGGAGCAGTACTTC. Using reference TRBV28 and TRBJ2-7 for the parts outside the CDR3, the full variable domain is DVKVTQSSRYLVKRTGEKVFLECVQDMDHENMFWYRQDPGLGLRLIYFSYDVKMKEKGDIPEGYSVSREKKERFSLILESASTNQTSMYLCASTTSRTGDGEQYFGPGTRLTVT.

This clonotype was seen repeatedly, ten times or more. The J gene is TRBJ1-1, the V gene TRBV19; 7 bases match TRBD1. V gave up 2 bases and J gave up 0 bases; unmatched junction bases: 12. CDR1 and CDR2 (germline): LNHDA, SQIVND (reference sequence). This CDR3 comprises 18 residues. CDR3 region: CASSILSSQGGMNTEAFF. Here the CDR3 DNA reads TGTGCCAGTAGTATACTCTCCTCCCAGGGGGGAATGAACACTGAAGCTTTCTTT. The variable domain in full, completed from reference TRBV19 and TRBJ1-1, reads DGGITQSPKYLFRKEGQNVTLSCEQNLNHDAMYWYRQDPGQGLRLIYYSQIVNDFQKGDIAEGYSVSREKKESFPLTVTSAQKNPTAFYLCASSILSSQGGMNTEAFFGQGTRLTVV.

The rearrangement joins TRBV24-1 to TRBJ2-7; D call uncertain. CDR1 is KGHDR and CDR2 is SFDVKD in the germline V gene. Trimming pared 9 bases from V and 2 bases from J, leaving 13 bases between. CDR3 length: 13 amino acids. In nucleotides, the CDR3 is TGTGCCACCCGAAGTCGGTGGGCCTACGAGCAGTACTTC. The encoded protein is CATRSRWAYEQYF.

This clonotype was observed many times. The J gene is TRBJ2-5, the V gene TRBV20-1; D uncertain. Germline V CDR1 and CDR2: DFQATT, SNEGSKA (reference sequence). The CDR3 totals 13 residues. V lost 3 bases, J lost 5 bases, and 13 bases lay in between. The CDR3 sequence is CSARGRVWETQYF. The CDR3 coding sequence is TGCAGTGCTAGGGGAAGGGTCTGGGAGACCCAGTACTTC.

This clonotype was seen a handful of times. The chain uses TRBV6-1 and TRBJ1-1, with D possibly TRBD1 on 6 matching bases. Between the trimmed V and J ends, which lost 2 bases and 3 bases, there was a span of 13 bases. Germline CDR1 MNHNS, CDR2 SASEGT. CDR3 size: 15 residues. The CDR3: CASSEQTGGDTEAFF. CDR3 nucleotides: TGTGCCAGCAGTGAACAGACCGGGGGCGACACTGAAGCTTTCTTT.